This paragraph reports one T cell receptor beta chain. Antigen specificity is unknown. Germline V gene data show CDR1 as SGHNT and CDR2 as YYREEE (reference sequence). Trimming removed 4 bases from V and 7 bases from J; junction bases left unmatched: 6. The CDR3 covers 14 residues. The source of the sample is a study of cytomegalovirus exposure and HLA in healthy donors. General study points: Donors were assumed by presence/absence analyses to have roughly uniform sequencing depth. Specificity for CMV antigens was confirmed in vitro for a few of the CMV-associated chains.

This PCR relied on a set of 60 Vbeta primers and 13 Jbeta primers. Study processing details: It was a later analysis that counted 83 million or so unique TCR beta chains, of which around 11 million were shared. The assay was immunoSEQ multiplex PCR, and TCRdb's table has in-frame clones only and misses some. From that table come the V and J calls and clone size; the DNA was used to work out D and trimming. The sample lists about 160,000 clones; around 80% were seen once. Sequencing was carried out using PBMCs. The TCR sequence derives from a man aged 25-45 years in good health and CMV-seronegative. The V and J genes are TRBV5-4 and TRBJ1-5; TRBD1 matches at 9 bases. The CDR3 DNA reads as TGTGCCAGCAGCCTCTACGGACAGGGGCAGCCCCAGCATTTT. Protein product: CASSLYGQGQPQHF.